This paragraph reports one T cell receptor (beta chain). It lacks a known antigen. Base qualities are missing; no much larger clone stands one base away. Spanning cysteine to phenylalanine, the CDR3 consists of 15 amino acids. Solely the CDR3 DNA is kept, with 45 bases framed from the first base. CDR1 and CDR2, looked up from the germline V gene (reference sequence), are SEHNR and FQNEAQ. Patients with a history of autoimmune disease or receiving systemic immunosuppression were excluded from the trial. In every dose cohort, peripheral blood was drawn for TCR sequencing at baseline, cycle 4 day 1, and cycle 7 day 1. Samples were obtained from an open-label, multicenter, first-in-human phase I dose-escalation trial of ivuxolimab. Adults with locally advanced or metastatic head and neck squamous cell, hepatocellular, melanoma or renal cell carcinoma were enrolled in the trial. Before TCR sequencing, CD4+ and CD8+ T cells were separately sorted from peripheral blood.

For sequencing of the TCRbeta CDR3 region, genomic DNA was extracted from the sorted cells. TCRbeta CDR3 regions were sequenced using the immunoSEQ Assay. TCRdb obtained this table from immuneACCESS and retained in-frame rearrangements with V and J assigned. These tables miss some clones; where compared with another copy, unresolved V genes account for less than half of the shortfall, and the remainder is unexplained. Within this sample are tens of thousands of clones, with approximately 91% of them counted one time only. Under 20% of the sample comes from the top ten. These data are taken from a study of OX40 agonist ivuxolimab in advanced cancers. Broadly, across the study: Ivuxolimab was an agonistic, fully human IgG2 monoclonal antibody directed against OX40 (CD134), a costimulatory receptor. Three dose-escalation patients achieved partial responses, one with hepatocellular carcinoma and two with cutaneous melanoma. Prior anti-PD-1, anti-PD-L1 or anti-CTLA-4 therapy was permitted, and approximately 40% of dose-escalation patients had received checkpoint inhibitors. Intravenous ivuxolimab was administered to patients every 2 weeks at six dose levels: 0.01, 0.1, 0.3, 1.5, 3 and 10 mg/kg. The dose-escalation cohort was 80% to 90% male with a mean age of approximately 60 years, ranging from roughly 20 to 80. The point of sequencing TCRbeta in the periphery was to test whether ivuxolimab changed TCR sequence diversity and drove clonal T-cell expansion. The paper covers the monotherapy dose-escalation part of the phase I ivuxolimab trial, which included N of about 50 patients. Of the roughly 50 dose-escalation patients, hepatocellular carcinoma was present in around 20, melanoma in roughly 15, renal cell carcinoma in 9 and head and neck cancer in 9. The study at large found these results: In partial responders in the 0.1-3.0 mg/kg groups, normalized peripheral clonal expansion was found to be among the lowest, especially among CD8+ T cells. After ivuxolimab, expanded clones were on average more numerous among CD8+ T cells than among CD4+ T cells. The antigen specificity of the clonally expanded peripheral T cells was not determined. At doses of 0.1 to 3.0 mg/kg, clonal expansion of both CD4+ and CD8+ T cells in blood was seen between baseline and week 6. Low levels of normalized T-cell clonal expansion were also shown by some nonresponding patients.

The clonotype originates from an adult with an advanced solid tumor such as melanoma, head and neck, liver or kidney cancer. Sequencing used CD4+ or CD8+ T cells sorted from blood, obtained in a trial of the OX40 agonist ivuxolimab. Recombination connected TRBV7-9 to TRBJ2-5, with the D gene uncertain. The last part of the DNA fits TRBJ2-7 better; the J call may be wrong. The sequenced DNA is TGTGCCAGCAGCTTATTGGGGTCCCTCCCCTACGAGCAGTACTTC. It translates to CASSLLGSLPYEQYF.